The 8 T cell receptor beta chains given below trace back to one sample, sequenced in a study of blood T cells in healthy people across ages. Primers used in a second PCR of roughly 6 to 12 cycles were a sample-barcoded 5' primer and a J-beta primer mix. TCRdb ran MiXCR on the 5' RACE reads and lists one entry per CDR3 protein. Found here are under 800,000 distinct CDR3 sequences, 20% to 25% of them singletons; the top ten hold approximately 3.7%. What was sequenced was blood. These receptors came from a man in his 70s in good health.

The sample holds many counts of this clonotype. CDR3 coding DNA: TGTGCCAGCAGTTTAGAACAGACCAAACTGTTTTTT. It encodes CASSLEQTKLFF. The chain links TRBV12-3 or TRBV12-4 to TRBJ1-4, with no clear D. The V end lost 1 base, the J end lost 11 bases, and 8 bases lay between the germline ends. The CDR3 totals 12 residues.

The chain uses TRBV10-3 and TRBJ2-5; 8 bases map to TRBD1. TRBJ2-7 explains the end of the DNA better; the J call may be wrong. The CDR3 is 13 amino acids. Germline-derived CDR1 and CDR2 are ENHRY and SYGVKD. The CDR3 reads CAIIIGQGYEQYF. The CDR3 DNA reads TGTGCCATCATTATCGGACAGGGCTACGAGCAGTACTTC.

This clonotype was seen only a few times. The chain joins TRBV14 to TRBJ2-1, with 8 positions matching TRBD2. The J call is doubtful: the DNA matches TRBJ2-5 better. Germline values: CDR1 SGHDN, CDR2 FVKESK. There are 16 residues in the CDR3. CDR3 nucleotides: TGTGCCAGCAGCCAAGACCTTCCTAGCGGGCAAGAGACCCAGTACTTC. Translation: CASSQDLPSGQETQYF.

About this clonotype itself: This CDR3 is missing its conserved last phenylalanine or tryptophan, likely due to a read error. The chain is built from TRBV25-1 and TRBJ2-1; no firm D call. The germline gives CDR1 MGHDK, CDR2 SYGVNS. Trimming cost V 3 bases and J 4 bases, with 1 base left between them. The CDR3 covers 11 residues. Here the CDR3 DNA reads TGTGCCAGCAGTGATTACAATGAGCAGTTCCTC. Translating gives CASSDYNEQFL.

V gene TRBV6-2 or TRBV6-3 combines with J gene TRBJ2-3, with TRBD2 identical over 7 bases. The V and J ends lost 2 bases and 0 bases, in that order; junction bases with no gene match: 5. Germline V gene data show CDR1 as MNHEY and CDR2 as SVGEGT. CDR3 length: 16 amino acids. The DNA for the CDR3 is TGTGCCAGCAGTTACCCAGCTAGCGGTAGCACAGATACGCAGTATTTT. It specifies CASSYPASGSTDTQYF.

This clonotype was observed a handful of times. CDR3 bases: TGTGCCAGCAGCCCGGGGGGGGAGCTGTTTTTT. Translated, it gives CASSPGGELFF. The chain combines TRBV3-1 with TRBJ2-2; D possibly corresponds to TRBD2 (5 bases). Trimming stripped 4 bases from V and 8 bases from J, with 5 bases between. There are 11 residues in the CDR3. CDR1 LGHDT and CDR2 YNNKEL come from the germline V gene (reference sequence).

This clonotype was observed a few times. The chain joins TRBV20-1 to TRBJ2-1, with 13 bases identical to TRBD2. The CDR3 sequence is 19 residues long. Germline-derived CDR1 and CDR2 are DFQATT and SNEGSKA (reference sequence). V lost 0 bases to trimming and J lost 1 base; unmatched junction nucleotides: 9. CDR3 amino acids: CSARDSQGLAGNSYNEQFF. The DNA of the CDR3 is TGCAGTGCTAGAGATTCCCAGGGACTAGCGGGGAATTCCTACAATGAGCAGTTCTTC.

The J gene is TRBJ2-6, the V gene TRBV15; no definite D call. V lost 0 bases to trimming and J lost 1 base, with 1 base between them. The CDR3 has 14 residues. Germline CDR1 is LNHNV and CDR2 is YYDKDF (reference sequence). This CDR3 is CATSRDSGANVLTF. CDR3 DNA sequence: TGTGCCACCAGCAGAGATTCTGGGGCCAACGTCCTGACTTTC.